This entry lists 12 T cell receptor beta chains sequenced from one sample in a study of cytomegalovirus exposure and HLA in healthy donors. The method was immunoSEQ multiplex PCR; TCRdb's version includes in-frame clones alone and lacks a portion of them. The sample shows 90,000 to 130,000 clones, approximately 94% of them seen only once. Sequenced input: PBMCs. The receptors derive from a woman aged 18-29 years in good health and CMV-seronegative.

The CDR3 reads CAIRGQGNYEQYF. CDR3 sequence (DNA): TGTGCCATCAGGGGACAGGGGAACTACGAGCAGTACTTC. The J gene is TRBJ2-7, the V gene TRBV10-3, with 10 bases identical to TRBD1. This CDR3 has 13 amino acids. Germline V gives CDR1 ENHRY, CDR2 SYGVKD. With V trimmed by 6 bases and J by 3 bases, 2 bases remained unmatched.

The chain recombines TRBV28 with TRBJ2-1; D is perhaps TRBD1 (7 bases). This CDR3 spans 14 amino acids. Between the trimmed V and J ends, which lost 7 bases and 4 bases, there was a span of 14 bases. Germline V gene lookup returns CDR1 MDHEN and CDR2 SYDVKM. CDR3 residues: CASTRGAVYNEQFF. For the CDR3, the DNA is TGTGCCAGCACCAGGGGGGCAGTTTACAATGAGCAGTTCTTC.

This clone was observed a handful of times. This chain connects TRBV7-3 to TRBJ2-1; 7 bases are a match to TRBD1. Germline-derived CDR1 and CDR2 are SGHTA and FQGTGA. V gave up 5 bases and J gave up 4 bases; unmatched junction bases: 5. The CDR3 sequence is 14 residues long. CDR3 DNA: TGTGCCAGCAGCCCGGGACAGCGATACAATGAGCAGTTCTTC. This codes for CASSPGQRYNEQFF. Full variable domain (remainder filled in from reference TRBV7-3 and TRBJ2-1): GAGVSQTPSNKVTEKGKYVELRCDPISGHTALYWYRQSLGQGPEFLIYFQGTGAADDSGLPNDRFFAVRPEGSVSTLKIQRTERGDSAVYLCASSPGQRYNEQFFGPGTRLTVL.

This sequence joins TRBV28 and TRBJ2-1, with 10 bases fitting TRBD2. V was pared by 8 bases and J by 9 bases, with 13 bases of the junction left unmatched. Germline CDR1 is MDHEN and CDR2 is SYDVKM. The length of the CDR3 is 15 residues. CDR3 protein: CASSSSGGLDGEQFF. The DNA for the CDR3 is TGTGCCAGCTCATCTAGCGGGGGACTAGACGGTGAGCAGTTCTTC.

This chain links TRBV7-3 with TRBJ2-5; 9 positions match TRBD1. This CDR3 contains 13 residues. CDR1 SGHTA and CDR2 FQGTGA come from the germline V gene. Trimming cost V 5 bases and J 6 bases; bases outside gene matches: 4. CDR3: CASSMTGGKTQYF. The CDR3 DNA sequence: TGTGCCAGCAGCATGACAGGGGGAAAGACCCAGTACTTC.

The chain has TRBV4-3 and TRBJ2-1; no firm D call. The CDR3 contains 15 residues. From germline, CDR1 is LGHNA and CDR2 YSLEER. Trimming shortened V by 0 bases and J by 0 bases, and 6 bases separated the two germline ends. CDR3 sequence (DNA): TGCGCCAGCAGCCAAGATCAGGCCTCCTACAATGAGCAGTTCTTC. Amino acids: CASSQDQASYNEQFF.

V gene TRBV11-2 combines with J gene TRBJ1-1, with TRBD1 matching over 8 bases. Germline V gene data show CDR1 as SGHAT and CDR2 as FQNNGV. The CDR3 extends over 14 amino acids. The V and J ends lost 4 bases and 5 bases, in that order; junction bases with no gene match: 6. The CDR3: CASSSQGARTEAFF. In nucleotides, the CDR3 is TGTGCCAGCAGCTCCCAGGGGGCGCGGACTGAAGCTTTCTTT.

V and J are TRBV5-1 and TRBJ1-3; 9 bases agree with TRBD1. The germline V gene has CDR1 SGHRS and CDR2 YFSETQ. V lost 3 bases, J lost 1 base, and 11 bases stayed unmatched. CDR3 length: 18 amino acids. The CDR3 coding sequence is TGCGCCAGCAGCTCGTACCCGGGACAGGGATCTTCTGGAAACACCATATATTTT. Protein: CASSSYPGQGSSGNTIYF.

The V gene is TRBV7-2, the J gene TRBJ1-1; the match to TRBD1 covers 7 bases. Germline V gives CDR1 SGHTA, CDR2 FQGNSA. Trimming at V came to 5 bases and at J to 5 bases, leaving 8 bases not matched to a gene. CDR3 length: 14 amino acids. CDR3 sequence: CASSERQGWTEAFF. The CDR3 nucleotides read TGTGCCAGCAGCGAGCGACAGGGCTGGACTGAAGCTTTCTTT.

The V gene is TRBV7-8, the J gene TRBJ1-1; 9 bases are shared with TRBD1. Germline V lookup: CDR1 SGHVS, CDR2 FQNEAQ. V gave up 1 base and J gave up 8 bases; unmatched junction bases: 14. This CDR3 spans 17 amino acids. CDR3 DNA: TGTGCCAGCAGCTTAGTCCCTCATGGGACAGGGTCACGAGAAGCTTTCTTT. It specifies CASSLVPHGTGSREAFF.

V gene TRBV5-1 combines with J gene TRBJ1-1; D is uncertain. This CDR3 is built from 14 residues. Germline CDR1 reads SGHRS; CDR2 reads YFSETQ. Trimming took 2 bases from V and 3 from J, leaving 11 bases between them. CDR3 DNA: TGCGCCAGCAGCTTTTCACCGAGGGACACTGAAGCTTTCTTT. This codes for CASSFSPRDTEAFF.

The chain combines TRBV7-8 with TRBJ2-5; 8 bases align to TRBD1. The J call is in doubt because the DNA end fits TRBJ2-7 better. The CDR3 extends over 17 amino acids. CDR1 and CDR2 (germline): SGHVS, FQNEAQ. The CDR3 sequence: CASSLGGGDRGIGEQYF. The CDR3 DNA sequence: TGTGCCAGCAGCTTAGGGGGAGGCGACAGGGGAATTGGCGAGCAGTACTTC.